These 30 T cell receptor beta chains were sequenced from one sample in a study of blood T cell repertoires in COVID-19. The method was immunoSEQ multiplex PCR; TCRdb's version includes in-frame clones alone and lacks a portion of them. The sample consists of around 60,000 clones, about three quarters of them appearing once. Material for sequencing was peripheral blood. The receptors were gathered from a young man with COVID-19, enrolled during active disease.

This rearrangement joins TRBV7-2 to TRBJ1-5, with D maybe TRBD1 (5 bases). Germline V lookup: CDR1 SGHTA, CDR2 FQGNSA. The V end lost 5 bases, the J end lost 0 bases, and 14 bases lay between the germline ends. CDR3 length: 16 amino acids. The CDR3 is CASSKEGSTSNQPQHF. The DNA of the CDR3 is TGTGCCAGCAGCAAGGAGGGGTCAACTAGCAATCAGCCCCAGCATTTT. Together with reference TRBV7-2 and TRBJ1-5, the CDR3 gives the full variable domain: GAGVSQSPSNKVTEKGKDVELRCDPISGHTALYWYRQSLGQGLEFLIYFQGNSAPDKSGLPSDRFSAERTGGSVSTLTIQRTQQEDSAVYLCASSKEGSTSNQPQHFGDGTRLSIL.

The chain uses TRBV18 and TRBJ2-1; weak D call: TRBD2 (5 bases). The CDR3 has 14 residues. Trimming left V 3 bases short and J 4 bases short, with 10 bases between. CDR1 KGHSH and CDR2 LQKENI come from the germline V gene. In DNA form, the CDR3 reads TGTGCCAGCTCACCTCGGGAAGCGTACAATGAGCAGTTCTTC. This sequence encodes CASSPREAYNEQFF. Looking up the rest from reference TRBV18 and TRBJ2-1 gives the full variable domain: NAGVMQNPRHLVRRRGQEARLRCSPMKGHSHVYWYRQLPEEGLKFMVYLQKENIIDESGMPKERFSAEFPKEGPSILRIQQVVRGDSAAYFCASSPREAYNEQFFGPGTRLTVL.

This clone was counted only a few times. The rearrangement uses TRBV10-3 and TRBJ2-1; D is unclear. The germline CDR1 and CDR2 sequences are ENHRY and SYGVKD. The germline V and J ends were trimmed by 1 base and 4 bases, with 14 bases remaining between them. The CDR3 covers 16 residues. In DNA, the CDR3 is TGTGCCATCAGTGAGTATCGCGGTTATTTATACAATGAGCAGTTCTTC. Translated: CAISEYRGYLYNEQFF.

Comments on this clone: Germline is not matched at one junction end, which may reflect a read error. The rearrangement uses TRBV7-7 and TRBJ2-7; 8 nucleotides match TRBD1. This CDR3 comprises 15 residues. Germline loops: CDR1 SSHAT, CDR2 FNYEAQ (reference sequence). The DNA for the CDR3 is TGTGCTAGCAGCTTAGCCGGGGACAGGACCTACGAGCAGTACTTC. Its translation: CASSLAGDRTYEQYF.

The CDR3 coding sequence is TGTGCCAGCAACGCGACAGGGTCAACTAATGAAAAACTGTTTTTT. The encoded protein is CASNATGSTNEKLFF. The rearrangement links TRBV27 to TRBJ1-4; TRBD1 agrees at 7 bases. This CDR3 region has 15 residues. Germline CDR1 MNHEY, CDR2 SMNVEV (reference sequence). After removal of 7 bases from V and 0 bases from J, the junction contained 5 bases not matched to a gene.

This CDR3 reads CASSQRLSTSGYNEQFF. CDR3 bases: TGCGCCAGCAGCCAACGTTTAAGCACTAGCGGTTACAATGAGCAGTTCTTC. The chain uses TRBV4-1 and TRBJ2-1, with 8 positions matching TRBD2. Looked up from germline, CDR1 is MGHRA and CDR2 is YSYEKL. This CDR3 region has 17 residues. After removal of 2 bases from V and 4 bases from J, the junction contained 10 bases not matched to a gene.

The J gene is TRBJ1-5, the V gene TRBV5-4; 7 positions match TRBD1. The CDR3 contains 17 residues. After removal of 6 bases from V and 3 bases from J, the junction contained 15 bases not matched to a gene. The germline V gene encodes CDR1 SGHNT and CDR2 YYREEE (reference sequence). CDR3 sequence: CASTRIGGAIFNQPQHF. As DNA, the CDR3 is TGTGCCAGCACTCGAATAGGGGGCGCCATATTCAATCAGCCCCAGCATTTT.

The chain employs TRBV12-3 or TRBV12-4 and TRBJ1-1; the D is unclear. This CDR3 contains 13 residues. Trimming cost V 5 bases and J 0 bases, with 7 bases left between them. This chain's CDR3 is CASSLGMNTEAFF. As DNA, the CDR3 is TGTGCCAGCAGTCTGGGCATGAACACTGAAGCTTTCTTT.

The chain couples TRBV7-2 to TRBJ1-1; the D gene is possibly TRBD1 (6 bases). Trimming pared 5 bases from V and 6 bases from J, leaving 13 bases between. The CDR3 has 13 amino acids. Germline V CDR1 and CDR2: SGHTA, FQGNSA. CDR3 bases: TGTGCCAGCAGCCTAACGACAGGATCTGAAGCTTTCTTT. Translated: CASSLTTGSEAFF.

In its sample, this clone was seen once. The chain employs TRBV6-5 and TRBJ1-5, with 8 bases aligning to TRBD1. V trimming: 3 bases; J trimming: 15 bases; junction bases outside the gene matches: 10. Germline lookup yields CDR1 MNHEY and CDR2 SVGAGI. The CDR3 consists of 13 residues. The DNA of the CDR3 is TGTGCCAGCAGTTATATGGCAGGGGGCGGTTGGCATTTT. Amino acid sequence: CASSYMAGGGWHF.

The chain joins TRBV4-3 to TRBJ2-7, with D uncertain. Trimming cost V 3 bases and J 6 bases, with 18 bases left between them. The CDR3 runs to 15 residues. Germline V gene lookup returns CDR1 LGHNA and CDR2 YSLEER. The CDR3 loop reads CASSHEWADGFEQYF. In nucleotides, the CDR3 is TGCGCCAGCAGCCACGAATGGGCCGACGGCTTCGAGCAGTACTTC.

The J gene is TRBJ2-7, the V gene TRBV9, with 10 bases fitting TRBD1. CDR1 and CDR2 from the germline V gene are SGDLS and YYNGEE. CDR3 length: 14 residues. The ends lost 4 bases at V and 3 bases at J; junction bases unmatched: 4. This chain's CDR3 is CASSYRDRGYEQYF. DNA of the CDR3: TGTGCCAGCAGCTATAGGGACAGGGGCTACGAGCAGTACTTC.

The chain employs TRBV30 and TRBJ1-2; D might be TRBD1 (6 bases). The ends were cut back, 3 bases at V and 7 bases at J, with 21 bases in the middle. This CDR3 is built from 15 residues. Germline V CDR1 and CDR2: GTSNPN, SVGIG (reference sequence). The CDR3 here is CAWSPETGRPGGYTF. The DNA for the CDR3 is TGTGCCTGGAGCCCTGAGACAGGTCGTCCGGGTGGCTACACCTTC.

The V call is TRBV15, the J call TRBJ2-5; TRBD2 matches 9 bases. CDR1 is LNHNV and CDR2 is YYDKDF in the germline V gene (reference sequence). The CDR3 contains 16 residues. The ends lost 0 bases at V and 7 bases at J; junction bases unmatched: 9. The CDR3 sequence is CATSRDEGAGGRTQYF. CDR3 coding DNA: TGTGCCACCAGCAGAGATGAAGGGGCGGGGGGGCGGACCCAGTACTTC.

This chain connects TRBV11-3 to TRBJ2-1; 8 bases match TRBD2. The CDR3 runs 15 residues. After removal of 0 bases from V and 3 bases from J, the junction contained 1 base not matched to a gene. Germline V lookup: CDR1 SGHNT, CDR2 YENEEA. The CDR3 region is CASSLEAGVYNEQFF. DNA for the CDR3: TGTGCCAGCAGCTTAGAAGCGGGAGTCTACAATGAGCAGTTCTTC. The full variable domain, completed using reference TRBV11-3 and TRBJ2-1, is EAGVVQSPRYKIIEKKQPVAFWCNPISGHNTLYWYLQNLGQGPELLIRYENEEAVDDSQLPKDRFSAERLKGVDSTLKIQPAELGDSAVYLCASSLEAGVYNEQFFGPGTRLTVL.

The chain links TRBV5-1 to TRBJ2-2; 8 bases align to TRBD1. CDR3 length: 15 amino acids. V shed 5 bases, J shed 2 bases, and the junction held 5 bases outside the gene matches. Germline V gene lookup returns CDR1 SGHRS and CDR2 YFSETQ. The CDR3 is CASSRGTGNTGELFF. The CDR3 DNA is TGCGCCAGCAGTCGAGGGACAGGCAACACCGGGGAGCTGTTTTTT.

DNA of the CDR3: TGTGCCACCAGCGACATTGCTAACTATGGCTACACCTTC. Translation: CATSDIANYGYTF. This chain joins TRBV15 and TRBJ1-2; D unclear. The V end was cut by 5 bases, the J end by 0 bases, with 7 bases between. The germline V gene has CDR1 LNHNV and CDR2 YYDKDF (reference sequence). The CDR3 sequence is 13 residues long.

This clone was detected a few times. The chain joins TRBV15 to TRBJ1-3; the match to TRBD1 covers 7 bases. Germline V gene sequence: CDR1 LNHNV, CDR2 YYDKDF (reference sequence). The CDR3 length is 20 residues. Unmatched junction bases numbered 14, after V lost 0 bases and J lost 0 bases. The CDR3 DNA is TGTGCCACCAGCAGAGAGTTGAGGACCCTAAGGACAGGCTCTGGAAACACCATATATTTT. Its protein is CATSRELRTLRTGSGNTIYF.

The sample holds a few counts of this clone. V gene TRBV11-2 combines with J gene TRBJ1-2; 9 bases align to TRBD1. V dropped 4 bases and J dropped 8; count of bases not matched to a gene: 5. The CDR3 is made up of 13 amino acids. The germline V gene has CDR1 SGHAT and CDR2 FQNNGV. CDR3 region: CASSSDRGQGYTF. CDR3 bases: TGTGCCAGCAGCTCGGACAGGGGTCAAGGCTACACCTTC.

This clone showed up just a few times. The rearrangement uses TRBV3-1 (or the pseudogene TRBV3-2) and TRBJ2-3; 16 nucleotides align to TRBD2. CDR3 length: 18 residues. Germline assignment: CDR1 LGHDT and CDR2 YNNKEL (reference sequence). With V trimmed by 0 bases and J by 1 base, 1 base remained unmatched. The CDR3 region has the DNA TGTGCCAGCAGCCAAGAGGGGACTAGCGGGGGGGGCACAGATACGCAGTATTTT. Translating it yields CASSQEGTSGGGTDTQYF.

The gene calls are TRBV27 and TRBJ2-1; 7 positions match TRBD1. Germline CDR1 is MNHEY and CDR2 is SMNVEV (reference sequence). The junction had 3 bases not matched to a gene; V was cut back by 2 bases and J by 8 bases. The CDR3 has 13 residues. The DNA of the CDR3 is TGTGCCAGCAGTTTAAGACAGGGCTATGAGCAGTTCTTC. Its translation: CASSLRQGYEQFF.

The CDR3 sequence is CASSLAGLNTGELFF. The CDR3 DNA reads as TGTGCCAGCAGTTTAGCGGGACTGAACACCGGGGAGCTGTTTTTT. V is TRBV27 and J is TRBJ2-2, with D possibly matching TRBD2 (6 bases). CDR1 is MNHEY, CDR2 SMNVEV, per germline (reference sequence). V lost 2 bases to trimming and J lost 1 base, with 8 bases between them. The CDR3 contains 15 residues.

The chain uses TRBV24-1 and TRBJ1-6, with 9 bases identical to TRBD1. V gave up 5 bases and J gave up 10 bases; unmatched junction bases: 8. In germline, CDR1 is KGHDR, CDR2 SFDVKD. This CDR3 is 15 amino acids long. CDR3 in DNA: TGTGCCACCAGTGTCTGGACAGGGGTGAGATCACCCCTCCACTTT. As protein: CATSVWTGVRSPLHF.

The rearrangement links TRBV3-1 (or the pseudogene TRBV3-2) to TRBJ2-5; maybe TRBD1 (6 bases). V was shortened by 2 bases and J by 1 base, with 8 bases between the two germline ends. Germline CDR1 LGHDT, CDR2 YNNKEL (reference sequence). This CDR3 spans 14 amino acids. The CDR3 DNA follows: TGTGCCAGCAGCCAAACAGGGCCCCAAGAGACCCAGTACTTC. Translated, it gives CASSQTGPQETQYF.

The chain has TRBV11-2 and TRBJ2-1, with 8 bases lining up with TRBD2. CDR1 and CDR2 (germline): SGHAT, FQNNGV. This CDR3 has 17 amino acids. With V trimmed by 6 bases and J by 2 bases, 12 bases remained unmatched. The DNA of the CDR3 is TGTGCCAGCAGGAAGTTTTTTAGCGGGGTACCCTACAATGAGCAGTTCTTC. Amino acid sequence: CASRKFFSGVPYNEQFF.

V usage is TRBV5-4 and J usage is TRBJ1-1; TRBD1 matches at 7 bases. The trim removed 3 bases at V and 3 bases at J, leaving 8 bases unmatched. CDR1 and CDR2 (germline): SGHNT, YYREEE (reference sequence). The length of the CDR3 is 15 residues. CDR3 region: CASSWRGGGDTEAFF. CDR3 sequence (DNA): TGTGCCAGCAGCTGGAGAGGGGGCGGGGACACTGAAGCTTTCTTT.

This chain joins TRBV7-8 and TRBJ2-7, with D uncertain. There are 14 residues in the CDR3. Trimming left V 3 bases short and J 0 bases short, with 9 bases between. Germline assignment: CDR1 SGHVS and CDR2 FQNEAQ. The chain's CDR3 is CASSLGRRSYEQYF. DNA of the CDR3: TGTGCCAGCAGCTTGGGCCGGCGCTCCTACGAGCAGTACTTC.

The genes are TRBV6-5 and TRBJ2-7; 10 bases are a match to TRBD2. The CDR3 length is 15 residues. Trimming at V came to 4 bases and at J to 4 bases, leaving 7 bases not matched to a gene. Germline values: CDR1 MNHEY, CDR2 SVGAGI. This CDR3 reads CASSFLAGEPYEQYF. The DNA of the CDR3 is TGTGCCAGCAGTTTCCTAGCGGGAGAGCCTTACGAGCAGTACTTC.

V and J are TRBV11-3 and TRBJ2-1; D is undetermined. CDR1 and CDR2 from the germline V gene are SGHNT and YENEEA. This CDR3 contains 15 residues. V shed 2 bases and J shed 3 bases, with 11 bases lying between them. In DNA form, the CDR3 reads TGTGCCAGCAGCTTATTAATCAACAACTACAATGAGCAGTTCTTC. Translating gives CASSLLINNYNEQFF.

The genes are TRBV19 and TRBJ1-6; TRBD1 aligns across 7 bases. V trimming: 10 bases; J trimming: 10 bases; junction bases outside the gene matches: 22. Germline-derived CDR1 and CDR2 are LNHDA and SQIVND (reference sequence). The CDR3 runs 17 residues. CDR3 in DNA: TGTGCCACCCGAGGGAGCCTCGAGGGGGCAGGAAGGTCACCCCTCCACTTT. Its translation: CATRGSLEGAGRSPLHF.